This passage covers 21 T cell receptor beta chains from one sample sequenced in a study of blood T cells in healthy people across ages. A second 7 to 11 cycle PCR used barcoded and J-beta primers. MiXCR, applied by TCRdb to the 5' RACE reads, yields one record per CDR3 protein. Of 650,000 to 1,000,000 distinct CDR3 sequences in the sample, approximately 35% are singletons; the top ten hold 10% to 15%. Material: blood. The receptor set was obtained from a man between 18 and 35 years old in good health.

This clonotype was observed a few times. The J gene is TRBJ1-4, the V gene TRBV20-1; 12 bases align to TRBD1. The CDR3 has 17 residues. Trimming cost V 0 bases and J 4 bases; bases outside gene matches: 6. Germline lookup yields CDR1 DFQATT and CDR2 SNEGSKA (reference sequence). As DNA, the CDR3 is TGCAGTGCTAGAGATCCCGGGACAGGGGGCGGTAATGAAAAACTGTTTTTT. This encodes CSARDPGTGGGNEKLFF.

This clonotype was found a few times. This chain joins TRBV20-1 and TRBJ2-7, with D unresolved. The CDR3 spans 13 residues. V was cut by 3 bases and J by 0 bases, with 9 bases left in between. Germline CDR1 reads DFQATT; CDR2 reads SNEGSKA (reference sequence). The DNA for the CDR3 is TGCAGTGCTAGGACACCGGACTCCTACGAGCAGTACTTC. Protein sequence: CSARTPDSYEQYF.

The chain uses TRBV12-3 or TRBV12-4 and TRBJ1-1; 8 bases map to TRBD1. This CDR3 has 12 amino acids. The ends lost 3 bases at V and 11 bases at J; junction bases unmatched: 5. CDR3 DNA: TGTGCCAGCAGTTTGGACAGGGTGAGGGCTTTCTTT. Translation gives CASSLDRVRAFF.

The chain employs TRBV6-5 and TRBJ1-5; tentatively, D is TRBD1 (5 bases). The germline CDR1 and CDR2 sequences are MNHEY and SVGAGI. V was shortened by 0 bases and J by 2 bases, with 14 bases between the two germline ends. This CDR3 has 17 residues. This CDR3 reads CASSYSQDSHGNQPQHF. CDR3 sequence (DNA): TGTGCCAGCAGTTACTCCCAAGACAGTCATGGCAATCAGCCCCAGCATTTT.

The rearrangement links TRBV20-1 to TRBJ2-7; TRBD1 might be the D (6 bases). Judging by the DNA end, TRBJ2-5 fits better; the J call may be wrong. This CDR3 is built from 14 residues. Germline V gene data show CDR1 as DFQATT and CDR2 as SNEGSKA (reference sequence). The CDR3 reads CSARERGTGETQYF. In nucleotides, the CDR3 is TGCAGTGCTAGAGAAAGGGGGACGGGGGAGACCCAGTACTTC.

This clonotype was recorded a few times. The chain links TRBV20-1 to TRBJ1-1; D might be TRBD1 (5 bases). CDR1 DFQATT and CDR2 SNEGSKA come from the germline V gene (reference sequence). The CDR3 extends over 16 amino acids. V shed 3 bases and J shed 0 bases, with 17 bases lying between them. The CDR3 here is CSARETGRVMNTEAFF. CDR3 nucleotides: TGCAGTGCTAGGGAGACCGGCAGGGTCATGAACACTGAAGCTTTCTTT.

This clonotype was found many times. The V and J genes are TRBV5-1 and TRBJ2-1, with a tentative D call TRBD1 (6 bases). The CDR3 is made up of 14 amino acids. Trimming removed 0 bases from V and 8 bases from J, with 12 bases in between. Germline loops: CDR1 SGHRS, CDR2 YFSETQ. CDR3 region: CASSLAPGDDEQFF. The DNA of the CDR3 is TGCGCCAGCAGCTTGGCCCCAGGGGACGATGAGCAGTTCTTC.

V is TRBV7-9 and J is TRBJ2-3; 7 bases match TRBD1. Germline CDR1 and CDR2: SEHNR and FQNEAQ (reference sequence). This CDR3 has 15 residues. The J segment lost 1 base and the V segment lost 4 bases, leaving 5 bases of the junction unmatched. CDR3: CASSSTGSGTDTQYF. CDR3 nucleotides: TGTGCCAGCAGCTCGACAGGGTCGGGCACAGATACGCAGTATTTT.

Comments on this clonotype: Given a much more abundant clone one base away, this may be a read error. This sequence joins TRBV19 and TRBJ2-5; no firm D call. The CDR3 consists of 16 residues. V was shortened by 5 bases and J by 5 bases, with 21 bases between the two germline ends. Germline CDR1 and CDR2: LNHDA and SQIVND (reference sequence). The CDR3 loop is CASSPFDSPNRETQYF. CDR3 nucleotide sequence: TGTGCCAGTAGTCCGTTTGATTCCCCCAATAGGGAGACCCAGTACTTC.

The chain employs TRBV28 and TRBJ2-3; D might be TRBD1 or TRBD2, each matching 5 bases. V was clipped by 1 base and J by 0 bases, with 17 bases between them. CDR1 is MDHEN, CDR2 SYDVKM, per germline. The CDR3 spans 18 residues. Here the CDR3 reads CASSLLPGRTTSTDTQYF. CDR3 coding DNA: TGTGCCAGCAGTTTATTACCGGGACGGACGACAAGCACAGATACGCAGTATTTT.

This clonotype turned up a few times. The CDR3 region has the DNA TGCAGCGCGGTTGGGGGGGATGTGACTAGCGGCAAGAGGACCCAGTACTTC. Translated, it gives CSAVGGDVTSGKRTQYF. The chain recombines TRBV29-1 with TRBJ2-5; 9 bases match TRBD2. Germline CDR1 is SQVTM and CDR2 is ANQGSEA. The CDR3 covers 17 residues. The J segment lost 7 bases and the V segment lost 7 bases, leaving 22 bases of the junction unmatched. Using reference TRBV29-1 and TRBJ2-5 for the parts outside the CDR3, the full variable domain is SAVISQKPSRDICQRGTSLTIQCQVDSQVTMMFWYRQQPGQSLTLIATANQGSEATYESGFVIDKFPISRPNLTFSTLTVSNMSPEDSSIYLCSAVGGDVTSGKRTQYFGPGTRLLVL.

In this sample, this clonotype turned up a few times. The CDR3 region is CASSPSGWYNSPLHF. CDR3 sequence (DNA): TGTGCCAGCAGCCCTTCGGGGTGGTATAATTCACCCCTCCACTTT. The V call is TRBV2, the J call TRBJ1-6; D is uncertain. Germline lookup yields CDR1 SNHLY and CDR2 FYNNEI. Deletions cut 6 bases from V and 4 bases from J, with 13 bases between. The CDR3 contains 15 residues.

This clonotype was found many times. The V gene is TRBV10-3, the J gene TRBJ2-3; the D gene is possibly TRBD2 (5 bases). The germline V gene encodes CDR1 ENHRY and CDR2 SYGVKD. The V gene lost 6 bases and the J gene lost 4 bases, with 11 bases spanning the gap. This CDR3 spans 13 amino acids. DNA for the CDR3: TGTGCCATCAGCCCCATTAGCGCAGATACGCAGTATTTT. It codes for CAISPISADTQYF.

At least ten counts were recorded for this clonotype. J is TRBJ2-1 and V is TRBV9, with 8 bases aligning to TRBD2. The V and J ends lost 3 bases and 9 bases, in that order; junction bases with no gene match: 14. CDR1 and CDR2 from the germline V gene are SGDLS and YYNGEE. CDR3 size: 16 residues. CDR3 amino acids: CASSAGGGPPVVEQFF. In DNA form, the CDR3 reads TGTGCCAGCAGCGCCGGCGGGGGGCCCCCGGTGGTTGAGCAGTTCTTC.

This clonotype was counted only a few times. The V gene is TRBV4-3, the J gene TRBJ1-5; D ambiguous. Germline V gene data show CDR1 as LGHNA and CDR2 as YSLEER. V lost 0 bases and J lost 4, with 7 bases in between. The CDR3 has 14 amino acids. CDR3 in DNA: TGCGCCAGCAGCCAAGATTGGCTTAATCAGCCCCAGCATTTT. Translated, it gives CASSQDWLNQPQHF.

CDR3 protein: CASSGQFNTGELFF. The DNA of the CDR3 is TGTGCCAGCAGCGGACAGTTCAACACCGGGGAGCTGTTTTTT. J is TRBJ2-2 and V is TRBV12-3 or TRBV12-4, with D possibly TRBD1 on 6 matching bases. This CDR3 is built from 14 residues. Between the trimmed V and J ends, which lost 6 bases and 2 bases, there was a span of 10 bases.

This clonotype has a count of ten or more. The chain uses TRBV12-3 or TRBV12-4 and TRBJ2-5; tentative D call: TRBD1 (5 bases). With 4 bases removed from V and 1 base from J, the gap between germline ends came to 13 bases. This CDR3 is 15 amino acids long. CDR3 sequence (DNA): TGTGCCAGCAGTTCAACCCCGACAGTCCAAGAGACCCAGTACTTC. This translates into CASSSTPTVQETQYF.

A note on this clonotype: This may stem from a read error, because a much larger clone lies one nucleotide away. This sequence joins TRBV6-5 and TRBJ2-7, with a tentative D call TRBD2 (6 bases). The CDR3 length is 15 residues. Germline V gene sequence: CDR1 MNHEY, CDR2 SVGAGI. This CDR3 is CASTRIGGVTYVQYF. The CDR3 DNA sequence: TGTGCCAGCACCAGAATTGGAGGGGTTACCTACGTGCAGTACTTC.

This clonotype was recorded a few times. The chain uses TRBV20-1 and TRBJ1-5; D remains unclear. This CDR3 comprises 13 residues. Germline loops: CDR1 DFQATT, CDR2 SNEGSKA (reference sequence). With 4 bases removed from V and 7 bases from J, the gap between germline ends came to 14 bases. CDR3 loop: CSAIAGQGQPQHF. Written as DNA, the CDR3 is TGCAGTGCTATAGCGGGCCAAGGGCAGCCCCAGCATTTT.

The J gene is TRBJ1-2, the V gene TRBV27; no definite D call. The V end was cut by 5 bases, the J end by 0 bases, with 7 bases between. This CDR3 comprises 13 residues. Germline V gives CDR1 MNHEY, CDR2 SMNVEV (reference sequence). CDR3 sequence reads: CASSDGTNYGYTF. The CDR3 nucleotides read TGTGCCAGCAGTGACGGTACTAACTATGGCTACACCTTC.

This rearrangement joins TRBV29-1 to TRBJ1-2, with no clear D. CDR3 size: 11 residues. V was cut by 4 bases and J by 9 bases, with 12 bases left in between. Per germline, CDR1 SQVTM and CDR2 ANQGSEA. The CDR3 bases are TGCAGCGTTGGAACGGGATATAGCTACACCTTC. Its protein is CSVGTGYSYTF.